One sample yielded the 11 T cell receptor beta chains listed below, sequenced in a study of spatial heterogeneity in lung cancer. Specified time point: sample taken at primary tumor resection. TCRs were sequenced from unsorted whole RNA of tumor, nontumor lung or PBMC. TCRdb fed the 5' RACE reads into MiXCR, producing one record per CDR3 protein. This sample has about 2,000 distinct CDR3 sequences, with approximately 7.8% found just once. Sequences were derived from normal lung tissue next to the tumor, sampled at surgery. The source is a male donor with early-stage non-small cell lung cancer.

This clonotype is labeled as medium-sized. This beta chain is a stray read from a library made for alpha chains; its abundance is not meaningful. V gene TRBV20-1 combines with J gene TRBJ2-3; a possible D gene is TRBD2 (6 bases). The V gene lost 5 bases and the J gene lost 0 bases, with 15 bases spanning the gap. The germline V gene has CDR1 DFQATT and CDR2 SNEGSKA (reference sequence). This CDR3 is built from 15 residues. This CDR3 reads CSALPSGFSTDTQYF. CDR3 nucleotides: TGCAGTGCTTTGCCAAGCGGGTTTAGCACAGATACGCAGTATTTT.

Sample share makes this clonotype medium-sized. This beta chain slipped into a library made for alpha chains as a stray read, so its size is not meaningful. The chain employs TRBV20-1 and TRBJ1-2, with D unclear. Trimming took off 3 bases at V and 5 bases at J, with 10 bases between the two ends. The CDR3 consists of 12 residues. The germline gives CDR1 DFQATT, CDR2 SNEGSKA (reference sequence). CDR3 nucleotide sequence: TGCAGTGCTAGTTACGGGGATTATGGCTACACCTTC. Protein sequence: CSASYGDYGYTF.

This clonotype is large by share. This beta chain was picked up by a library intended for alpha chains and is off target, so its count carries little meaning. The rearrangement links TRBV20-1 to TRBJ2-7; 9 positions match TRBD2. V was clipped by 5 bases and J by 1 base; unmatched bases: 6. The germline gives CDR1 DFQATT, CDR2 SNEGSKA (reference sequence). The CDR3 spans 14 residues. CDR3 protein: CSAWVAGVSYEQYF. CDR3 sequence (DNA): TGCAGTGCTTGGGTAGCGGGAGTTTCCTACGAGCAGTACTTC.

Remarks on this clonotype: Within a library made for alpha chains, this beta chain is off target, and its count is uninformative. The chain employs TRBV6-2 or TRBV6-3 and TRBJ2-2, with 7 positions matching TRBD2. Germline V gives CDR1 MNHEY, CDR2 SVGEGT. The V gene end was trimmed by 4 bases and the J gene end by 2 bases; junction bases not matched to a gene: 7. This CDR3 has 16 amino acids. In DNA, the CDR3 is TGTGCCAGCAGTTGGACCCGGGACTATAACACCGGGGAGCTGTTTTTT. Translated, it gives CASSWTRDYNTGELFF.

In this sample, this clonotype is medium-sized. Since it is a stray read in a library aimed at alpha chains, this beta chain has a size that is not meaningful. CDR3 coding DNA: TGTGCCAGCAGCACTGGGAGCGGGCCCCGACAAGAGACCCAGTACTTC. It specifies CASSTGSGPRQETQYF. The gene calls are TRBV5-6 and TRBJ2-5, with a possible D match to TRBD2 (6 bases). This CDR3 spans 16 amino acids. Trimming removed 4 bases at V and 2 bases at J, with 18 bases between. CDR1 is SGHDT and CDR2 is YYEEEE in the germline V gene.

In its sample, this clonotype ranks as medium-sized. Found in a library prepared for alpha chains, this beta chain is an off-target read, and its abundance has little meaning. The genes are TRBV10-3 and TRBJ2-3, with TRBD1 identical over 8 bases. Germline V gives CDR1 ENHRY, CDR2 SYGVKD. This CDR3 has 18 amino acids. The V segment lost 6 bases and the J segment 1 base; nucleotides outside the gene matches: 15. The chain's CDR3 is CAISEPGQEEGGTDTQYF. In DNA, the CDR3 is TGTGCCATCAGCGAGCCGGGACAGGAAGAAGGGGGCACAGATACGCAGTATTTT.

This clonotype rates as medium-sized. Being off target in a library aimed at alpha chains, this beta chain has a size of little meaning. V gene TRBV6-5 combines with J gene TRBJ2-5; 8 nucleotides agree with TRBD2. Germline V gene data show CDR1 as MNHEY and CDR2 as SVGAGI. J lost 5 bases, V lost 2 bases, and 7 bases had no gene match. CDR3 length: 15 amino acids. As DNA, the CDR3 is TGTGCCAGCAGTTACCCGGCGGGGGGCATGGAGACCCAGTACTTC. Its translation: CASSYPAGGMETQYF.

Only a few counts were recorded for this clonotype. This beta chain came through as a stray read in a library set up for alpha chains, and its size says little. The CDR3 sequence is CASSIDSSTDTQYF. CDR3 DNA sequence: TGTGCCAGCAGCATTGACAGTAGCACAGATACGCAGTATTTT. The rearrangement uses TRBV7-2 and TRBJ2-3; D may be TRBD1 (5 bases). CDR3 length: 14 amino acids. V was clipped by 5 bases and J by 0 bases, with 9 bases between them. Germline V CDR1 and CDR2: SGHTA, FQGNSA.

This clonotype is medium-sized. The size of this beta chain means little, since it is a stray read in a library made for alpha chains. J is TRBJ2-3 and V is TRBV24-1, with unresolved D. The ends were cut back, 5 bases at V and 4 bases at J, with 3 bases in the middle. Germline V CDR1 and CDR2: KGHDR, SFDVKD. The CDR3 sequence is 11 residues long. The CDR3 nucleotides read TGTGCCACCAGTGTAGCAGATACGCAGTATTTT. Translation: CATSVADTQYF.

This clonotype is medium-sized within its sample. The library was built for alpha chains, so this beta chain is an off-target read and its size means little. The gene calls are TRBV14 and TRBJ2-3, with 8 bases fitting TRBD2. The V gene end was trimmed by 5 bases and the J gene end by 5 bases; junction bases not matched to a gene: 12. Germline CDR1 and CDR2: SGHDN and FVKESK. The CDR3 length is 16 residues. The CDR3 here is CASSELRRGAGDTQYF. The DNA for the CDR3 is TGTGCCAGCAGCGAATTGAGGCGGGGGGCCGGAGATACGCAGTATTTT.

Sample share makes this clonotype medium-sized (0.01 to 0.1%). This beta chain is an unintended read in a library built for alpha chains; its size means little. This sequence joins TRBV7-8 and TRBJ2-7; TRBD1 matches 7 bases. Germline V gene sequence: CDR1 SGHVS, CDR2 FQNEAQ. V lost 3 bases and J lost 3; bases outside the gene matches: 5. CDR3 size: 14 residues. The CDR3 sequence: CASSLRDSSYEQYF. CDR3 nucleotide sequence: TGTGCCAGCAGCTTGAGGGACAGTAGCTACGAGCAGTACTTC. Full variable domain (remainder filled in from reference TRBV7-8 and TRBJ2-7): GAGVSQSPRYKVAKRGQDVALRCDPISGHVSLFWYQQALGQGPEFLTYFQNEAQLDKSGLPSDRFFAERPEGSVSTLKIQRTQQEDSAVYLCASSLRDSSYEQYFGPGTRLTVT.